The source of this T cell receptor (beta chain) is a study of Ad26.COV2.S vaccination and SARS-CoV-2 variants. The protocol was immunoSEQ multiplex PCR, while the TCRdb copy is restricted to in-frame clones and leaves out a portion. The table includes some 390,000 clones, about 89% detected once. V was pared by 5 bases and J by 7 bases, with 8 bases of the junction left unmatched. The germline CDR1 and CDR2 sequences are MNHEY and SVGAGI. The CDR3 sequence is 15 residues long. Described treatment: around 19 received Ad26.COV2.S at low or high dose, single or two shots; about 5 received placebo; per-sample allocation not given. After the first vaccine or placebo injection, samples were drawn on day 63.

The V gene is TRBV6-5, the J gene TRBJ2-1; 10 bases match TRBD2. This TCR came from a person between 18 and 59 years old who received the Ad26.COV2.S COVID-19 vaccine or a placebo. Sequencing was performed on peripheral blood, taken in a trial of Ad26.COV2.S vaccine versus placebo. In nucleotides, the CDR3 is TGTGCCAGCAGTCCTAGCGGGAGCCTCGGGAATGAGCAGTTCTTC. This encodes CASSPSGSLGNEQFF.